A single sample gave rise to the 3 T cell receptor beta chains below, sequenced in a study of molecular identifiers for immune sequencing clone quantification. Each CDR3 protein is one row after TCRdb ran MiXCR on the PCR reads. The sample lists a few hundred thousand distinct CDR3 sequences, roughly a quarter occurring once. Source material: naive CD8+ T cells from blood, with Jurkat cell RNA spiked in. The subset: FACS-sorted CD8+CD4-CCR7+CD45RA+ naive T cells. These TCRs come from a human donor in good health. Some libraries in this study had Jurkat cell RNA spiked in.

The genes are TRBV4-3 and TRBJ1-1, with TRBD1 as a possible D gene (5 bases). Germline V gene data show CDR1 as LGHNA and CDR2 as YSLEER. V lost 6 bases, J lost 0 bases, and 14 bases lay in between. This CDR3 is 15 amino acids long. The CDR3 nucleotides read TGCGCCAGCAGGGAAACGTCAGGGATGAACACTGAAGCTTTCTTT. This sequence encodes CASRETSGMNTEAFF.

This clonotype occurred a few times. The CDR3 sequence is CASSSPGTSIETQYF. CDR3 DNA: TGTGCCAGCAGTTCTCCCGGGACTAGCATAGAGACCCAGTACTTC. The V and J genes are TRBV27 and TRBJ2-5; 9 bases map to TRBD2. The CDR3 has 15 amino acids. After removal of 4 bases from V and 4 bases from J, the junction contained 7 bases not matched to a gene. CDR1 is MNHEY and CDR2 is SMNVEV in the germline V gene (reference sequence).

This clonotype was recorded many times. The chain has TRBV7-9 and TRBJ1-1; TRBD1 is a possible D gene (6 bases). Germline V gene sequence: CDR1 SEHNR, CDR2 FQNEAQ (reference sequence). V lost 4 bases and J lost 1, with 10 bases in between. The CDR3 is made up of 14 amino acids. The CDR3, as DNA: TGTGCCAGCAGCTCTGGGACACAGAACACTGAAGCTTTCTTT. The encoded protein is CASSSGTQNTEAFF.